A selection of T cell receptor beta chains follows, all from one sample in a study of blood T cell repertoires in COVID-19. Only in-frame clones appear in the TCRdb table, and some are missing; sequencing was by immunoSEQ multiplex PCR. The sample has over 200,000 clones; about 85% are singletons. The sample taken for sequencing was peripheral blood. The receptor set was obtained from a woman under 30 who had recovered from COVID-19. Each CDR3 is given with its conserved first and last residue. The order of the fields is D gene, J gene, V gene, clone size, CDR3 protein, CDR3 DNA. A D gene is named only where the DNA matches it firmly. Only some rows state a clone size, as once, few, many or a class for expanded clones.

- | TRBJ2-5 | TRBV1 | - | CTSSRQPGGSGTIETQYF | TGCACCAGCAGCCGCCAGCCGGGGGGTAGCGGGACGATAGAGACCCAGTACTTC
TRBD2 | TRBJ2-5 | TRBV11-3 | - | CASSLGIAAGGQETQYF | TGTGCCAGCAGCTTAGGTATAGCAGCGGGAGGGCAAGAGACCCAGTACTTC
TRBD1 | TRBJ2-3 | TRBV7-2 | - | CASSSRDRGRADTQYF | TGTGCCAGCAGCTCTAGGGACAGGGGGCGAGCAGATACGCAGTATTTT
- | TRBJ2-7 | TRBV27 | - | CASSPRTHSYEQYF | TGTGCCAGCAGTCCAAGGACACACTCCTACGAGCAGTACTTC
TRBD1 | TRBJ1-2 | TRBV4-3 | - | CASSPYGTGNYGYTF | TGCGCCAGCAGCCCCTACGGGACAGGGAACTATGGCTACACCTTC
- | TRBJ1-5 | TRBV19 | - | CASRTGSYSNQPQHF | TGTGCCAGTAGGACAGGATCATATAGCAATCAGCCCCAGCATTTT
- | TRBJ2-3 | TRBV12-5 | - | CASGLGPISRSGSTDTQYF | TGTGCTAGTGGTTTGGGCCCAATCAGCCGGAGCGGGAGCACAGATACGCAGTATTTT
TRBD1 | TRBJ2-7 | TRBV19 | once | CASSLAGTGADEQYF | TGTGCCAGTAGTCTTGCCGGGACAGGGGCCGACGAGCAGTACTTC
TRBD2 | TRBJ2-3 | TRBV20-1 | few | CSASLAVEGDTQYF | TGCAGTGCTAGTCTAGCGGTGGAGGGGGATACGCAGTATTTT
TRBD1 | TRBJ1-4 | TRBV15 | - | CATSPDRLRKLFF | TGTGCCACCAGCCCGGACAGGTTGAGAAAACTGTTTTTT
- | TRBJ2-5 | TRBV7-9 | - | CASSPTPGSGQETQYF | TGTGCCAGCAGCCCGACGCCGGGGAGCGGCCAAGAGACCCAGTACTTC
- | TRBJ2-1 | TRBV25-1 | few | CASSLRRDNNEQFF | TGTGCCAGCAGTCTCCGCCGGGACAACAATGAGCAGTTCTTC
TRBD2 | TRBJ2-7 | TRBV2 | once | CASIPSGTDEQYF | TGTGCCAGCATTCCTAGCGGGACCGACGAGCAGTACTTC
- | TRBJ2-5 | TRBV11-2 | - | CASSLDFGIQETQYF | TGTGCCAGCAGCTTAGACTTCGGTATCCAAGAGACCCAGTACTTC
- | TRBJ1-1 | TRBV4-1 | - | CASSQDPGATEAFF | TGCGCCAGCAGCCAAGATCCAGGGGCCACTGAAGCTTTCTTT
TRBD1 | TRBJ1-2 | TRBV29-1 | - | CSVPVGGTGVYGYTF | TGCAGCGTTCCCGTGGGGGGGACAGGAGTCTATGGCTACACCTTC
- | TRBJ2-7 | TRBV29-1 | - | CSVDVDNEQYF | TGCAGCGTTGACGTGGACAACGAGCAGTACTTC
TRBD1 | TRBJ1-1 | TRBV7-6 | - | CASSLGGGGGTEAFF | TGTGCCAGCAGCTTAGGAGGAGGGGGCGGGACTGAAGCTTTCTTT
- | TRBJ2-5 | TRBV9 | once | CASSVDQREETQYF | TGTGCCAGCAGCGTAGATCAGCGGGAAGAGACCCAGTACTTC
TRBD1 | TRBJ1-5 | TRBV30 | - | CAWSEGQGAFQPQHF | TGTGCCTGGAGCGAGGGACAGGGGGCCTTTCAGCCCCAGCATTTT
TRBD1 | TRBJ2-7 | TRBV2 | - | CASSGAGTGFYEQYF | TGTGCCAGCAGTGGGGCCGGGACAGGATTCTACGAGCAGTACTTC
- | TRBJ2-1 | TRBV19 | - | CASSSRGYNEQFF | TGTGCCAGTAGTAGTCGGGGCTACAATGAGCAGTTCTTC
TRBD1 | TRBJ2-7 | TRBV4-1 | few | CASSHPTGGSEQYF | TGCGCCAGCAGCCACCCGACAGGGGGCAGCGAGCAGTACTTC
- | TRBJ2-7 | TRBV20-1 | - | CSAEDSYEQYF | TGCAGTGCTGAGGACAGCTACGAGCAGTACTTC
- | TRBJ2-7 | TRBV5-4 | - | CASRFQDSYEQYF | TGTGCCAGCAGGTTTCAGGACTCCTACGAGCAGTACTTC
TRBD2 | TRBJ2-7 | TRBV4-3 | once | CASSQRGLAGFDEQYF | TGCGCCAGCAGCCAAAGAGGTCTAGCGGGTTTCGACGAGCAGTACTTC
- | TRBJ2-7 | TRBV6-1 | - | CASSETQAYEQYF | TGTGCCAGCAGTGAAACACAGGCCTACGAGCAGTACTTC
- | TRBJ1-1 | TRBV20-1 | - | CSTGQWVAFF | TGCAGTACAGGACAGTGGGTCGCTTTCTTT
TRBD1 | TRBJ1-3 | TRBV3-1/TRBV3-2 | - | CASSPRPGQGRSSGNTIYF | TGTGCCAGCAGCCCCCGACCGGGACAGGGAAGAAGCTCTGGAAACACCATATATTTT
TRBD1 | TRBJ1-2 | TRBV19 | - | CASNVLGGSNYGYTF | TGTGCCAGTAACGTTTTAGGGGGCTCAAACTATGGCTACACCTTC
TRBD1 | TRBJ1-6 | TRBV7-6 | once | CASSFSGEGQYSPLHF | TGTGCCAGCAGCTTTTCAGGAGAGGGACAGTATTCACCCCTCCACTTT
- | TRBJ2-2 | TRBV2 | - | CASSADSILNTGELFF | TGTGCCAGCAGTGCCGACAGTATTCTTAACACCGGGGAGCTGTTTTTT
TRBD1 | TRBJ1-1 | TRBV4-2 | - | CASSQVGTGNTEAFF | TGTGCCAGCAGCCAAGTAGGGACAGGGAACACTGAAGCTTTCTTT
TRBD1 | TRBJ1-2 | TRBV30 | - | CAWRGTGEFGYTF | TGTGCCTGGAGGGGGACAGGGGAGTTCGGCTACACCTTC
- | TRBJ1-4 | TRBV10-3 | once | CATRTGRGNEKLFF | TGTGCCACGCGCACCGGGCGGGGTAATGAAAAACTGTTTTTT
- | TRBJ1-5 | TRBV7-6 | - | CASSLALRPGGTQHF | TGTGCCAGCAGCTTAGCGCTAAGGCCCGGCGGGACCCAGCATTTT
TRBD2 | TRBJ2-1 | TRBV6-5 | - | CASSYPTSGNNEQFF | TGTGCCAGCAGTTACCCTACTAGCGGGAACAATGAGCAGTTCTTC
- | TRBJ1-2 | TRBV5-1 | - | CASSYGGTDYGYTF | TGCGCCAGCAGCTACGGAGGCACCGACTATGGCTACACCTTC
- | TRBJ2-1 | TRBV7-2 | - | CASSLALTLTFTYNEQFF | TGTGCCAGCAGCTTAGCCCTCACCCTGACTTTCACCTACAATGAGCAGTTCTTC
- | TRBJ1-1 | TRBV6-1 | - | CASSEGGPGTEAFF | TGTGCCAGCAGTGAAGGGGGGCCGGGCACTGAAGCTTTCTTT
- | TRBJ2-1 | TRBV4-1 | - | CASSQGSGSSYNEQFF | TGCGCCAGCAGCCAAGGTAGCGGCAGCTCCTACAATGAGCAGTTCTTC
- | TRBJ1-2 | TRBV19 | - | CASSTQQAPNYGYTF | TGTGCCAGTAGTACCCAACAGGCCCCTAACTATGGCTACACCTTC
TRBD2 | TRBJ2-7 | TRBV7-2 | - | CASSLQREPGEQYF | TGTGCCAGCAGCTTACAGCGGGAGCCGGGGGAGCAGTACTTC
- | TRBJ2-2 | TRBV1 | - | CTSSQVIAGGTGELFF | TGCACCAGCAGCCAAGTGATAGCAGGGGGTACCGGGGAGCTGTTTTTT
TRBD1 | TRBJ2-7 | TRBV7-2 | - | CASSFRTGGTISYEQYF | TGTGCCAGCAGCTTTAGGACAGGGGGTACAATTTCCTACGAGCAGTACTTC
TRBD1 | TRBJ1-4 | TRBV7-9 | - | CASSIRQGDEKLFF | TGTGCCAGCAGCATCCGACAGGGAGATGAAAAACTGTTTTTT
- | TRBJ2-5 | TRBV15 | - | CATSRARLAGETQYF | TGTGCCACCAGCAGAGCCAGGTTGGCGGGGGAGACCCAGTACTTC
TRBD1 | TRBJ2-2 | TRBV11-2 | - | CASSFGRQGAMIGELFF | TGTGCCAGCAGCTTCGGACGACAGGGGGCAATGATCGGGGAGCTGTTTTTT
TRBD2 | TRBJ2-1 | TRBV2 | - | CASSLSGRARNEQFF | TGTGCCAGCAGCCTTAGCGGGAGGGCCAGGAATGAGCAGTTCTTC
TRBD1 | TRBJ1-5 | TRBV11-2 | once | CASSDTEGDSNSNQPQHF | TGTGCCAGCAGCGATACTGAGGGGGACAGTAATAGCAATCAGCCCCAGCATTTT
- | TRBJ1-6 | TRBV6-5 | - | CASSRTSVSPLHF | TGTGCCAGCAGCCGTACGTCAGTCTCACCCCTCCACTTT
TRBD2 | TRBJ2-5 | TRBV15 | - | CATSSLAGGGETQYF | TGTGCCACCAGCAGTTTAGCGGGAGGGGGGGAGACCCAGTACTTC
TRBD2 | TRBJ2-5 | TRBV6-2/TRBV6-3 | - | CASSFYGLAGDSGTQYF | TGTGCCAGCAGTTTCTACGGACTAGCGGGAGATAGCGGGACCCAGTACTTC
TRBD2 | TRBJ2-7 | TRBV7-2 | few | CASSLFASGTSYEQYF | TGTGCCAGCAGCTTATTTGCTAGCGGGACCTCCTACGAGCAGTACTTC
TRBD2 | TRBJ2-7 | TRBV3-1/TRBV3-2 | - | CASSPTGGLLAGAYEQYF | TGTGCCAGCAGCCCCACGGGGGGGTTACTAGCGGGAGCTTACGAGCAGTACTTC